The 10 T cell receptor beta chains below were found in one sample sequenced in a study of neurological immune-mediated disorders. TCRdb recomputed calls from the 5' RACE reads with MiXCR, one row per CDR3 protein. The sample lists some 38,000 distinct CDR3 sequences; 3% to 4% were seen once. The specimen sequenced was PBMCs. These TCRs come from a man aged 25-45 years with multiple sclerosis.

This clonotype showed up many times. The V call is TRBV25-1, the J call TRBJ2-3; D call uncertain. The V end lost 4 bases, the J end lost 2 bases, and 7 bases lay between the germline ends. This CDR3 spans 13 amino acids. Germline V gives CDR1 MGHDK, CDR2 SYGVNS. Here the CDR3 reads CASSGKNTDTQYF. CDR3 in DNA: TGTGCCAGCAGTGGTAAAAACACAGATACGCAGTATTTT.

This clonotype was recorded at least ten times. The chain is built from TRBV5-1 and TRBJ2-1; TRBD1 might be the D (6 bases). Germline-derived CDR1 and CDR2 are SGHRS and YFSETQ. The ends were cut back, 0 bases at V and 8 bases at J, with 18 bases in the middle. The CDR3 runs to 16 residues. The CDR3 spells CASSLGVGGGGDEQFF. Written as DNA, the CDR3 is TGCGCCAGCAGCTTGGGGGTCGGTGGGGGCGGCGATGAGCAGTTCTTC.

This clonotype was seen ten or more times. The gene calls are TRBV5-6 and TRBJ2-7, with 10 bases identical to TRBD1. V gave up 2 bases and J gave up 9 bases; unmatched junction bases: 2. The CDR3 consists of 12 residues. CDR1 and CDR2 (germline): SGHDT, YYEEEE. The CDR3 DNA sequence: TGTGCCAGCAGCTTTGGACAGGGGGTGCAGTACTTC. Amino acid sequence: CASSFGQGVQYF.

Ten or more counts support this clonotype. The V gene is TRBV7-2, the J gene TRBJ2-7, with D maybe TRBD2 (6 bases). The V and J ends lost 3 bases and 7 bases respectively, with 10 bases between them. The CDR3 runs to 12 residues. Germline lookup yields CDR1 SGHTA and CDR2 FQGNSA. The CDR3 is CASSFSGDEQYF. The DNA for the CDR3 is TGTGCCAGCAGCTTTTCGGGGGATGAGCAGTACTTC.

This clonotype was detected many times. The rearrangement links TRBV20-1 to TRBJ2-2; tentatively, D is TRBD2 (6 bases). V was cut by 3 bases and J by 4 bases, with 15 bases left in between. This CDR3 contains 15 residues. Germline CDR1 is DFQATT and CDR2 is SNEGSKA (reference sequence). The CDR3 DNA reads TGCAGTGCTAGGACTAGGGCAGGCGGCACCGGGGAGCTGTTTTTT. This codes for CSARTRAGGTGELFF.

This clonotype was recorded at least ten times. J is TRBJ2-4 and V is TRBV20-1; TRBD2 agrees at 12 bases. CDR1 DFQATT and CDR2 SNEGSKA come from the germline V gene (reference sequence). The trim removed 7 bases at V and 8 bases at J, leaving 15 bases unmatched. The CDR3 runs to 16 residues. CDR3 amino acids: CSVKRASGGAGDIQYF. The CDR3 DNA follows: TGCAGTGTAAAGCGAGCTAGCGGGGGGGCTGGGGACATTCAGTACTTC.

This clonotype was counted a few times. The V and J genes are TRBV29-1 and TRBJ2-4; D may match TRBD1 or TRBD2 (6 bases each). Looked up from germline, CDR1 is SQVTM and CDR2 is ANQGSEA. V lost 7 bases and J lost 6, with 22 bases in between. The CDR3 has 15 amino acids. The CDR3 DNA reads TGCAGCGCTGGGGAGAAAAGGGGGGAGTTAAACATTCAGTACTTC. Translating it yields CSAGEKRGELNIQYF.

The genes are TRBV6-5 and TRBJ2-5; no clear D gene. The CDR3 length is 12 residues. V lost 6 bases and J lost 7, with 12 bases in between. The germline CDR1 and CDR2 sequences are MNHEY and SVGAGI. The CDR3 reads CASRAGAGTQYF. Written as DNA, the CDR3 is TGTGCCAGCAGGGCCGGAGCTGGGACCCAGTACTTC.

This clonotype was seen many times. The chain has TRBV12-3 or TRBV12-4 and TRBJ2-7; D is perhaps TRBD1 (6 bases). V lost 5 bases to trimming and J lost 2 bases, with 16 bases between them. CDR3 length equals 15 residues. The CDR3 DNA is TGTGCCAGCAGTCTCAGGGGTGGGGTTACCTACGAGCAGTACTTC. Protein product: CASSLRGGVTYEQYF.

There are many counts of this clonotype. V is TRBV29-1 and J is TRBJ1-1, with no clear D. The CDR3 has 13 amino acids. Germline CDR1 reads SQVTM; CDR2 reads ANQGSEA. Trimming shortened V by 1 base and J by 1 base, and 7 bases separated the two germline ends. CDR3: CSVEGGPNTEAFF. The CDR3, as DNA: TGCAGCGTTGAAGGAGGGCCGAACACTGAAGCTTTCTTT.